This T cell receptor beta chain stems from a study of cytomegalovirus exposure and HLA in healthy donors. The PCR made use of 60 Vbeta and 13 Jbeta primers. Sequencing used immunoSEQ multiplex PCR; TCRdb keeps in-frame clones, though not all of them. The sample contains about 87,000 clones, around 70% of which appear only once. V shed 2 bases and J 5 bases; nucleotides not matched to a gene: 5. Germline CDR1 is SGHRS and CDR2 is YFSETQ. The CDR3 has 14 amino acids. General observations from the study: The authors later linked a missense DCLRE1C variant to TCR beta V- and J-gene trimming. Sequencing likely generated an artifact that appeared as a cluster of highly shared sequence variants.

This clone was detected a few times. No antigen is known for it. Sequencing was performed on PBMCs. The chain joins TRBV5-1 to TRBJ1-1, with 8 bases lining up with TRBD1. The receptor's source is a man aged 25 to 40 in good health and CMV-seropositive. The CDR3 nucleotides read TGCGCCAGCAGCTTTGGACAGGGCGCGACTGAAGCTTTCTTT. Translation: CASSFGQGATEAFF.